The 10 T cell receptor beta chains presented below share a single source sample, sequenced in a study of molecular identifiers for immune sequencing clone quantification listed by TCRdb under 2018. The library was made by PCR. Sequencing used a NextSeq 500. The public reads were reprocessed in TCRdb via fastp at Q25 and MiXCR, keeping in-frame beta chains. Merged by CDR3 protein, the rows form single entries marked with the most common genes and DNA. In this sample the table shows over 90,000 distinct CDR3 sequences, about 35% of which occur a single time. The top ten clonotypes cover 9% to 10% of the sample. The sample taken for sequencing was naive CD8+ T cells from blood, with Jurkat cell RNA spiked in. The cell subset or site tag for this specimen amounts to: FACS-sorted CD8+CD4-CCR7+CD45RA+ naive T cells. The source of these receptors is a human donor in good health. Some libraries in this study had Jurkat cell RNA spiked in.

This clonotype has just a few counts. The rearrangement links TRBV4-2 to TRBJ2-3, with TRBD2 matching over 7 bases. The CDR3 has 18 amino acids. Germline V CDR1 and CDR2: LGHNA, YNFKEQ. V shed 0 bases and J 2 bases; nucleotides not matched to a gene: 11. Here the CDR3 reads CASSQEALTSSLTDTQYF. CDR3 in DNA: TGTGCCAGCAGCCAAGAAGCGCTGACTAGCTCCCTCACAGATACGCAGTATTTT.

In its sample, this clonotype was seen many times. The genes are TRBV2 and TRBJ1-5; D is ambiguous. Trimming took off 5 bases at V and 4 bases at J, with 9 bases between the two ends. The CDR3 contains 13 residues. Germline values: CDR1 SNHLY, CDR2 FYNNEI. The CDR3 nucleotides read TGTGCCAGCAGTTGGAGCTTTAATCAGCCCCAGCATTTT. Translating it yields CASSWSFNQPQHF.

As to this clonotype: The junction does not match germline at one end; this may be a read error. The rearrangement links TRBV12-3 or TRBV12-4 to TRBJ1-5, with TRBD1 identical over 11 bases. CDR3 length equals 15 residues. CDR3 nucleotides: TGTGCCAGCAGGGGACAGGGGGACGGCAATCAGCCCCAGCTTTTT. Its translation is CASRGQGDGNQPQLF.

The J gene is TRBJ2-7, the V gene TRBV29-1, with 8 bases fitting TRBD1. The CDR3 length is 13 residues. Trimming removed 7 bases from V and 2 bases from J; junction bases left unmatched: 7. The germline CDR1 and CDR2 sequences are SQVTM and ANQGSEA. CDR3 residues: CSGLQGEAYEQYF. CDR3 sequence (DNA): TGCAGCGGTCTACAGGGGGAGGCCTACGAGCAGTACTTC.

The rearrangement joins TRBV4-3 to TRBJ2-6, with D uncertain. CDR1 and CDR2 from the germline V gene are LGHNA and YSLEER. The CDR3 contains 15 residues. Trimming removed 0 bases from V and 4 bases from J, with 7 bases in between. The CDR3 nucleotides read TGCGCCAGCAGCCAAGAATCCCGGGGGGCCAACGTCCTGACTTTC. Its translation: CASSQESRGANVLTF.

The chain has TRBV29-1 and TRBJ2-7; D is possibly TRBD2 (6 bases). Looked up from germline, CDR1 is SQVTM and CDR2 is ANQGSEA. There are 11 residues in the CDR3. Trimming shortened V by 3 bases and J by 4 bases, and 7 bases separated the two germline ends. CDR3 protein: CSVDGGYEQYF. CDR3 bases: TGCAGCGTTGACGGGGGTTACGAGCAGTACTTC.

In regard to this clonotype: A much more abundant neighbour one base away suggests this may be a read error. The J gene is TRBJ2-3, the V gene TRBV29-1; D not resolved. The J call may be faulty, since TRBJ1-5 better matches the DNA end. Germline loops: CDR1 SQVTM, CDR2 ANQGSEA. The CDR3 has 14 residues. CDR3 in DNA: TGCAGCGTTGAACTAGCGGGAGGGCCCTATACGCAGCATTTT. It yields the protein CSVELAGGPYTQHF.

This chain joins TRBV7-9 and TRBJ2-3; 9 bases agree with TRBD1. Trimming took 5 bases from V and 1 from J; bases not matched to a gene: 4. Per germline, CDR1 SEHNR and CDR2 FQNEAQ (reference sequence). The CDR3 runs to 15 residues. CDR3 protein: CASSNRDRGTDTQYF. CDR3 in DNA: TGTGCCAGCAGCAACCGGGACAGGGGCACAGATACGCAGTATTTT. The full variable domain, completed using reference TRBV7-9 and TRBJ2-3, is DTGVSQNPRHKITKRGQNVTFRCDPISEHNRLYWYRQTLGQGPEFLTYFQNEAQLEKSRLLSDRFSAERPKGSFSTLEIQRTEQGDSAMYLCASSNRDRGTDTQYFGPGTRLTVL.

Comment on this clonotype: This CDR3 is missing its conserved last phenylalanine or tryptophan, likely due to a read error. The chain uses TRBV4-1 and TRBJ2-1; TRBD2 matches 11 bases. V shed 3 bases, J shed 8 bases, and the junction held 3 bases outside the gene matches. This CDR3 comprises 14 residues. Per the germline V gene, CDR1 is MGHRA and CDR2 is YSYEKL. The CDR3 bases are TGCGCCAGCAGCCAGCTAGCGGGAGGAGATGAGCAGTTCCTC. Its translation is CASSQLAGGDEQFL.

This clonotype was found a few times. This sequence joins TRBV9 and TRBJ1-4, with unresolved D. The CDR3 totals 17 residues. CDR1 is SGDLS and CDR2 is YYNGEE in the germline V gene. Trimming left V 3 bases short and J 6 bases short, with 21 bases between. The CDR3 loop reads CASSGSRLQRDYEKLFF. In DNA, the CDR3 is TGTGCCAGCAGCGGGAGCCGCTTACAACGCGACTATGAAAAACTGTTTTTT.